A selection of T cell receptor beta chains follows, all from one sample in a study of immune evolution from preneoplasia to lung adenocarcinoma. The table came from immunoSEQ multiplex PCR; TCRdb's copy has only in-frame clones and leaves some out. The sample holds over 5,000 clones, roughly three quarters seen once. The sample was FFPE invasive lung adenocarcinoma tissue. The receptors derive from a person aged 45-65 years with lung adenocarcinoma. Each CDR3 is given with its conserved first and last residue. The D gene is left open where the match is weak. Expanded clones are given a class, and other clones once, few, many or no size at all.

CDR3 length	clone size	D gene	V gene	J gene	CDR3 protein	CDR3 DNA
13	NA	NA	TRBV30	TRBJ1-3	CAWSGEERDTIYF	TGTGCCTGGAGTGGGGAGGAACGCGACACCATATATTTT
18	NA	TRBD1	TRBV6-1	TRBJ1-3	CASSEFGTGVSAGNTIYF	TGTGCCAGCAGTGAATTTGGGACAGGGGTCTCCGCGGGAAACACCATATATTTT
18	NA	TRBD2	TRBV7-6	TRBJ2-7	CASSLEGTSGRLAYEQYF	TGTGCCAGCAGCTTAGAGGGGACTAGCGGACGTCTAGCCTACGAGCAGTACTTC
18	NA	NA	TRBV2	TRBJ2-6	CASIQRATLFSGANVLTF	TGTGCCAGCATTCAACGGGCTACTCTATTCTCTGGGGCCAACGTCCTGACTTTC
16	NA	NA	TRBV2	TRBJ2-2	CASSETRASNTGELFF	TGTGCCAGCAGTGAAACTAGGGCATCGAACACCGGGGAGCTGTTTTTT
18	NA	TRBD1	TRBV30	TRBJ1-3	CAWRPLVRDRGNGNTIYF	TGTGCCTGGAGGCCACTCGTAAGGGACAGGGGTAATGGAAACACCATATATTTT
12	NA	NA	TRBV5-1	TRBJ2-2	CASRERAGELFF	TGCGCCAGCAGGGAAAGAGCCGGGGAGCTGTTTTTT
12	NA	NA	TRBV19	TRBJ1-2	CASSTLSSSYTF	TGTGCCAGTAGTACCCTATCCTCTAGCTACACCTTC
15	NA	TRBD2	TRBV6-4	TRBJ2-3	CASSDMAGDVDTQYF	TGTGCCAGCAGTGACATGGCGGGAGACGTAGATACGCAGTATTTT
12	NA	NA	TRBV30	TRBJ2-2	CAWSVLEGELFF	TGTGCCTGGAGTGTACTTGAGGGGGAGCTGTTTTTT
12	few	NA	TRBV11-2	TRBJ2-3	CASSSTVDTQYF	TGTGCCAGCAGCTCCACAGTGGATACGCAGTATTTT
15	once	NA	TRBV6-1	TRBJ2-3	CASNRERGGADTQYF	TGTGCCAGCAACAGGGAGCGGGGAGGGGCAGATACGCAGTATTTT
14	NA	TRBD1	TRBV7-6	TRBJ2-7	CASSLEQGAGEQYF	TGTGCCAGCAGCTTAGAACAGGGGGCGGGGGAGCAGTACTTC
14	NA	TRBD1	TRBV28	TRBJ1-2	CASQGDRGDYGYTF	TGTGCCAGCCAGGGGGACAGGGGGGACTATGGCTACACCTTC
13	NA	TRBD2	TRBV2	TRBJ2-7	CAKSGTSGNEQYF	TGTGCCAAGTCCGGGACTAGCGGGAACGAGCAGTACTTC
14	NA	NA	TRBV29-1	TRBJ2-5	CSVDGGSGVETQYF	TGCAGCGTTGACGGGGGTAGTGGCGTGGAGACCCAGTACTTC
15	few	TRBD1	TRBV5-6	TRBJ2-2	CASSFLTGMDGELFF	TGTGCCAGCAGCTTCCTGACAGGGATGGACGGGGAGCTGTTTTTT
17	once	TRBD2	TRBV18	TRBJ2-1	CASSPRATSGRINEQFF	TGTGCCAGCTCACCACGAGCGACTAGCGGGAGGATCAATGAGCAGTTCTTC
15	NA	TRBD1	TRBV6-1	TRBJ2-1	CASSASGGSYNEQFF	TGTGCCAGCAGTGCATCAGGGGGCTCCTACAATGAGCAGTTCTTC
16	NA	NA	TRBV4-1	TRBJ2-7	CASSQGLGTSSYEQYF	TGCGCCAGCAGCCAGGGTCTTGGGACAAGCTCCTACGAGCAGTACTTC
12	medium-sized	NA	TRBV30	TRBJ1-4	CARGTDDEKLFF	TGTGCCCGTGGCACGGACGACGAAAAACTGTTTTTT
11	NA	NA	TRBV20-1	TRBJ1-5	CSARGSQPQHF	TGCAGTGCTAGAGGATCTCAGCCCCAGCATTTT
14	NA	TRBD1	TRBV7-9	TRBJ2-5	CASRLQGSEKTQYF	TGTGCCAGCAGACTACAGGGGAGTGAAAAGACCCAGTACTTC
14	NA	TRBD1	TRBV2	TRBJ2-2	CASAHTGDTGELFF	TGTGCCAGCGCCCATACAGGGGACACCGGGGAGCTGTTTTTT
16	once	TRBD1	TRBV6-4	TRBJ2-2	CASSSGTGANTGELFF	TGTGCCAGCAGTTCGGGGACAGGGGCGAACACCGGGGAGCTGTTTTTT
16	NA	NA	TRBV4-1	TRBJ1-5	CASSQVEGSSNQPQHF	TGCGCCAGCAGCCAAGTGGAGGGTTCTAGCAATCAGCCCCAGCATTTT